These 11 T cell receptor beta chains were all obtained from the same sample, sequenced in a study of blood T cell repertoires in COVID-19. Assay used: immunoSEQ multiplex PCR; TCRdb lists only in-frame clones, some missing. Altogether some 30,000 clones are present, 75% to 90% being singletons, with the ten largest covering roughly 26%. The sequenced sample consisted of peripheral blood. These TCRs come from a woman aged 80 or over with active or convalescent COVID-19.

This clone appeared a single time. This chain joins TRBV7-6 and TRBJ1-3, with 8 positions matching TRBD1. The germline gives CDR1 SGHVS, CDR2 FNYEAQ. This CDR3 has 16 residues. The V gene end was trimmed by 4 bases and the J gene end by 4 bases; junction bases not matched to a gene: 9. The CDR3 sequence: CASSSGQGARGNTIYF. The CDR3, as DNA: TGTGCCAGCAGCTCAGGTCAGGGGGCGAGAGGAAACACCATATATTTT.

The V gene is TRBV28, the J gene TRBJ2-5, with TRBD2 matching over 11 bases. There are 16 residues in the CDR3. CDR1 is MDHEN and CDR2 is SYDVKM in the germline V gene. Trimming cost V 3 bases and J 5 bases; bases outside gene matches: 8. CDR3 sequence reads: CASSFILAGGRETQYF. DNA for the CDR3: TGTGCCAGCAGTTTTATCCTAGCGGGGGGCAGGGAGACCCAGTACTTC.

The chain has TRBV5-1 and TRBJ2-3; possibly TRBD2 for D (5 bases). Germline loops: CDR1 SGHRS, CDR2 YFSETQ. CDR3 length equals 14 residues. Trimming removed 2 bases from V and 1 base from J, with 8 bases in between. CDR3 loop: CASSFGRGTDTQYF. The CDR3 DNA follows: TGCGCCAGCAGCTTTGGGCGGGGCACAGATACGCAGTATTTT.

This clone came up once. The chain is built from TRBV6-5 and TRBJ1-2, with D possibly matching TRBD1 (5 bases). Trimming left V 4 bases short and J 6 bases short, with 21 bases between. This CDR3 contains 16 residues. The germline gives CDR1 MNHEY, CDR2 SVGAGI. The CDR3 loop reads CASSSLLGAGGDGYTF. The CDR3 DNA sequence: TGTGCCAGCAGTTCCCTACTCGGTGCCGGGGGGGATGGCTACACCTTC.

The chain employs TRBV19 and TRBJ2-7; D remains unclear. V lost 3 bases and J 3 bases, leaving 12 bases between the germline ends. This CDR3 is 14 amino acids long. Per the germline V gene, CDR1 is LNHDA and CDR2 is SQIVND (reference sequence). The CDR3 protein is CASSMARHVYEQYF. The CDR3 DNA sequence: TGTGCCAGTAGTATGGCCCGACACGTCTACGAGCAGTACTTC. Full variable domain (rest looked up from reference TRBV19 and TRBJ2-7): DGGITQSPKYLFRKEGQNVTLSCEQNLNHDAMYWYRQDPGQGLRLIYYSQIVNDFQKGDIAEGYSVSREKKESFPLTVTSAQKNPTAFYLCASSMARHVYEQYFGPGTRLTVT.

The CDR3 region is CASSLAATGSGELFF. For the CDR3, the DNA is TGCGCCAGCAGCTTGGCGGCGACAGGGTCCGGGGAGCTGTTTTTT. V and J are TRBV5-1 and TRBJ2-2, with 7 bases that match TRBD1. This CDR3 contains 15 residues. V lost 0 bases, J lost 6 bases, and 5 bases stayed unmatched. Per germline, CDR1 SGHRS and CDR2 YFSETQ.

The genes are TRBV7-9 and TRBJ2-7; tentatively, D is TRBD1 (5 bases). The V and J ends lost 5 bases and 0 bases respectively, with 17 bases between them. This CDR3 comprises 16 residues. Germline lookup yields CDR1 SEHNR and CDR2 FQNEAQ (reference sequence). CDR3 nucleotides: TGTGCCAGCAGCCGCTGGCTGGACAAGAGCTCCTACGAGCAGTACTTC. Amino acid sequence: CASSRWLDKSSYEQYF.

The chain employs TRBV5-1 and TRBJ1-4; D not certain. This CDR3 spans 15 amino acids. Germline V gene data show CDR1 as SGHRS and CDR2 as YFSETQ. The V end lost 0 bases, the J end lost 0 bases, and 6 bases lay between the germline ends. The CDR3 DNA reads TGCGCCAGCAGCTTGGTGGGCGCAACTAATGAAAAACTGTTTTTT. Translated, it gives CASSLVGATNEKLFF.

The J gene is TRBJ2-3, the V gene TRBV14; 7 bases line up with TRBD2. The CDR3 has 18 residues. J was trimmed by 0 bases and V by 1 base; bases with no gene match: 10. Germline V lookup: CDR1 SGHDN, CDR2 FVKESK. As DNA, the CDR3 is TGTGCCAGCAGCCAAGCAGTAGGCGGGGGTTACAGCACAGATACGCAGTATTTT. Its translation: CASSQAVGGGYSTDTQYF. The full variable domain, in which reference TRBV14 and TRBJ2-3 provide the parts outside the CDR3, is EAGVTQFPSHSVIEKGQTVTLRCDPISGHDNLYWYRRVMGKEIKFLLHFVKESKQDESGMPNNRFLAERTGGTYSTLKVQPAELEDSGVYFCASSQAVGGGYSTDTQYFGPGTRLTVL.

This rearrangement joins TRBV5-1 to TRBJ2-3, with D maybe TRBD2 (7 bases). The CDR3 runs to 14 residues. CDR1 and CDR2 (germline): SGHRS, YFSETQ. Trimming took off 5 bases at V and 3 bases at J, with 13 bases between the two ends. CDR3 bases: TGCGCCAGCAGTGGTCGGGGGGCGACAGATACGCAGTATTTT. Residues: CASSGRGATDTQYF.

The chain links TRBV19 to TRBJ1-1; tentative D call: TRBD1 (5 bases). CDR3 length equals 14 residues. Germline V gene sequence: CDR1 LNHDA, CDR2 SQIVND (reference sequence). V was pared by 3 bases and J by 4 bases, with 12 bases between. The CDR3 sequence: CASSIRGMGTEAFF. CDR3 coding DNA: TGTGCCAGTAGTATTAGGGGAATGGGCACTGAAGCTTTCTTT.